Following are 27 T cell receptor beta chains from one sample sequenced in a study of blood T cell repertoires in COVID-19. Repertoires were generated with immunoSEQ multiplex PCR, while TCRdb's copy carries only in-frame clones and drops some. The sample holds around 320,000 clones, roughly 88% seen once. Specimen: peripheral blood. Receptors were obtained from a woman aged 30 to 39 who had recovered from COVID-19.

This clone appeared a single time. The chain links TRBV24-1 to TRBJ2-7, with D perhaps TRBD1 (6 bases). Trimming cost V 5 bases and J 6 bases, with 16 bases left between them. This CDR3 has 14 amino acids. The germline V gene encodes CDR1 KGHDR and CDR2 SFDVKD. As DNA, the CDR3 is TGTGCCACCAGTGCTGCTAGGGGACACGCCGAGCAGTACTTC. Translating it yields CATSAARGHAEQYF.

The V and J genes are TRBV9 and TRBJ1-1, with unresolved D. The CDR3 covers 14 residues. Germline V gene lookup returns CDR1 SGDLS and CDR2 YYNGEE. Trimming took 3 bases from V and 3 from J, leaving 12 bases between them. CDR3 region: CASSARALDTEAFF. CDR3 coding DNA: TGTGCCAGCAGCGCGAGGGCTCTGGACACTGAAGCTTTCTTT.

This chain uses TRBV6-5 with TRBJ1-2, with a tentative D call TRBD1 (5 bases). V lost 7 bases and J 2 bases, leaving 17 bases between the germline ends. Germline V CDR1 and CDR2: MNHEY, SVGAGI. The CDR3 contains 15 residues. The CDR3 nucleotides read TGTGCCAGCATCAAGGGAGGGGCACCAAACTATGGCTACACCTTC. This encodes CASIKGGAPNYGYTF.

This clone was recorded once. The chain is built from TRBV5-1 and TRBJ1-2; D unresolved. Germline lookup yields CDR1 SGHRS and CDR2 YFSETQ. Trimming stripped 3 bases from V and 5 bases from J, with 11 bases between. The CDR3 contains 13 residues. CDR3 bases: TGCGCCAGCAGCTCCCACTGGTCTTATGGCTACACCTTC. Translated, it gives CASSSHWSYGYTF.

The V gene is TRBV27, the J gene TRBJ2-1; 16 bases line up with TRBD2. The CDR3 covers 15 residues. Germline assignment: CDR1 MNHEY and CDR2 SMNVEV (reference sequence). V shed 5 bases and J 13 bases; nucleotides not matched to a gene: 8. The CDR3 bases are TGTGCCAGCAGTATAACCGGGACTAGCGGGGGGGCCCAGTTCTTC. This translates into CASSITGTSGGAQFF.

The chain is built from TRBV6-6 and TRBJ1-2, with 9 positions matching TRBD1. The CDR3 totals 13 residues. CDR1 and CDR2 (germline): MNHNY, SVGAGI (reference sequence). V lost 6 bases, J lost 6 bases, and 5 bases stayed unmatched. CDR3 DNA: TGTGCCAGCAGCTTCGGGACAGGGAATGGCTACACCTTC. As protein: CASSFGTGNGYTF.

This rearrangement joins TRBV28 to TRBJ2-1; 10 bases fit TRBD2. In germline, CDR1 is MDHEN, CDR2 SYDVKM. The trim removed 6 bases at V and 12 bases at J, leaving 5 bases unmatched. This CDR3 comprises 12 residues. The CDR3 here is CASRERGGPQFF. The CDR3 DNA follows: TGTGCCAGCAGGGAGCGGGGGGGCCCGCAGTTCTTC.

This chain connects TRBV18 to TRBJ2-1, with 12 bases matching TRBD2. Per the germline V gene, CDR1 is KGHSH and CDR2 is LQKENI. With V trimmed by 3 bases and J by 10 bases, 10 bases remained unmatched. The CDR3 is 16 amino acids. CDR3 sequence (DNA): TGTGCCAGCTCACCTTCTAGCGGGGGGGCGATACGGGAGCAGTTCTTC. Translation: CASSPSSGGAIREQFF.

The count of this clone is one. This rearrangement joins TRBV19 to TRBJ2-4; 10 nucleotides align to TRBD1. V shed 5 bases, J shed 9 bases, and the junction held 10 bases outside the gene matches. From germline, CDR1 is LNHDA and CDR2 SQIVND (reference sequence). The CDR3 covers 15 residues. The CDR3 here is CASSARQGAPVIQYF. In DNA, the CDR3 is TGTGCCAGTAGTGCGCGACAGGGGGCGCCTGTCATTCAGTACTTC.

The gene calls are TRBV5-4 and TRBJ1-2, with 12 bases aligning to TRBD1. Germline CDR1 and CDR2: SGHNT and YYREEE (reference sequence). Trimming removed 3 bases from V and 5 bases from J; junction bases left unmatched: 2. The CDR3 is 14 amino acids. The CDR3 sequence: CASSWGQGAYGYTF. As DNA, the CDR3 is TGTGCCAGCAGCTGGGGACAGGGGGCTTATGGCTACACCTTC. Full variable domain (missing parts from reference TRBV5-4 and TRBJ1-2): ETGVTQSPTHLIKTRGQQVTLRCSSQSGHNTVSWYQQALGQGPQFIFQYYREEENGRGNFPPRFSGLQFPNYSSELNVNALELDDSALYLCASSWGQGAYGYTFGSGTRLTVV.

The chain uses TRBV11-3 and TRBJ1-1; D perhaps matches TRBD1 (5 bases). CDR3 length: 14 residues. V lost 4 bases and J lost 3, with 12 bases in between. Germline V gene sequence: CDR1 SGHNT, CDR2 YENEEA. The CDR3 reads CASSSQAADTEAFF. The CDR3 coding sequence is TGTGCCAGCAGCTCACAGGCGGCGGACACTGAAGCTTTCTTT.

This rearrangement joins TRBV5-1 to TRBJ2-5; the match to TRBD2 covers 11 bases. The CDR3 is 15 amino acids. V trimming: 0 bases; J trimming: 5 bases; junction bases outside the gene matches: 3. Germline V gene data show CDR1 as SGHRS and CDR2 as YFSETQ. The DNA of the CDR3 is TGCGCCAGCAGCTTGGGGACTAGCGGGTGGGAGACCCAGTACTTC. This sequence encodes CASSLGTSGWETQYF.

V gene TRBV28 combines with J gene TRBJ2-7; 7 positions match TRBD1. Germline lookup yields CDR1 MDHEN and CDR2 SYDVKM. With 4 bases clipped from V and 0 bases from J, the junction kept 6 bases outside the gene matches. The CDR3 contains 15 residues. CDR3 sequence: CASSSGQLSSYEQYF. CDR3 in DNA: TGTGCCAGCAGTTCGGGACAGCTGAGCTCCTACGAGCAGTACTTC.

V is TRBV7-2 and J is TRBJ2-3, with D unresolved. The CDR3 totals 16 residues. Trimming stripped 4 bases from V and 2 bases from J, with 16 bases between. Germline V lookup: CDR1 SGHTA, CDR2 FQGNSA. As DNA, the CDR3 is TGTGCCAGCAGCTCAGACCCATTTGGGCCCACAGATACGCAGTATTTT. It is translated as CASSSDPFGPTDTQYF.

V and J are TRBV5-1 and TRBJ2-5; the D is unclear. CDR3 length: 11 amino acids. The V end lost 8 bases, the J end lost 2 bases, and 7 bases lay between the germline ends. Germline assignment: CDR1 SGHRS and CDR2 YFSETQ. CDR3 protein: CASQIQETQYF. The CDR3 DNA reads TGCGCCAGTCAGATACAAGAGACCCAGTACTTC.

The V call is TRBV29-1, the J call TRBJ1-1; 9 bases are a match to TRBD1. The trim removed 5 bases at V and 3 bases at J, leaving 10 bases unmatched. The CDR3 extends over 15 amino acids. From germline, CDR1 is SQVTM and CDR2 ANQGSEA. The CDR3 is CSVFAGDRADTEAFF. For the CDR3, the DNA is TGCAGCGTTTTTGCCGGGGACAGGGCGGACACTGAAGCTTTCTTT.

The rearrangement joins TRBV4-3 to TRBJ2-5; TRBD2 matches at 12 bases. The CDR3 consists of 19 residues. Germline V CDR1 and CDR2: LGHNA, YSLEER. Trimming at V came to 1 base and at J to 2 bases, leaving 11 bases not matched to a gene. In nucleotides, the CDR3 is TGCGCCAGCAGCCAAGCCTTAGGACTAGCGGGGAGGGAACAAGAGACCCAGTACTTC. Amino acids: CASSQALGLAGREQETQYF.

V is TRBV4-1 and J is TRBJ2-6, with 9 bases identical to TRBD1. CDR3 length: 22 amino acids. The V gene's germline CDR1 is MGHRA and CDR2 YSYEKL. Trimming at V came to 1 base and at J to 0 bases, leaving 16 bases not matched to a gene. CDR3 in DNA: TGCGCCAGCAGCCAAGGGGGACCACTTTTCTCGGACAGGGGCTCTGGGGCCAACGTCCTGACTTTC. Translated: CASSQGGPLFSDRGSGANVLTF.

The chain joins TRBV30 to TRBJ2-5; D gene uncertain. This CDR3 has 12 residues. The germline V gene has CDR1 GTSNPN and CDR2 SVGIG (reference sequence). V was shortened by 8 bases and J by 5 bases, with 15 bases between the two germline ends. The CDR3 nucleotides read TGTGCCGCCGGGTCTCGACGGGAGACCCAGTACTTC. Protein: CAAGSRRETQYF.

The V gene is TRBV4-1, the J gene TRBJ2-1; 11 nucleotides match TRBD1. The CDR3 has 15 amino acids. Germline loops: CDR1 MGHRA, CDR2 YSYEKL. The V gene end was trimmed by 1 base and the J gene end by 6 bases; junction bases not matched to a gene: 2. CDR3 protein: CASSQGTGGRNEQFF. The CDR3 DNA sequence: TGCGCCAGCAGCCAAGGGACAGGGGGCCGCAATGAGCAGTTCTTC.

This chain connects TRBV24-1 to TRBJ1-2; D may be TRBD1 (5 bases). Germline CDR1 is KGHDR and CDR2 is SFDVKD. This CDR3 is built from 17 residues. V was trimmed by 2 bases and J by 5 bases, leaving 20 bases between them. CDR3 DNA sequence: TGTGCCACCAGTGATTCGACCGGGGGGGTAGGTTTATATGGCTACACCTTC. This encodes CATSDSTGGVGLYGYTF.

The chain couples TRBV28 to TRBJ1-5; D perhaps matches TRBD1 (5 bases). Germline values: CDR1 MDHEN, CDR2 SYDVKM. V lost 6 bases and J 7 bases, leaving 13 bases between the germline ends. The CDR3 covers 13 residues. The CDR3 loop reads CASSIQVVQPQHF. CDR3 DNA sequence: TGTGCCAGCAGCATACAGGTAGTCCAGCCCCAGCATTTT.

The chain combines TRBV2 with TRBJ2-6; TRBD1 agrees at 9 bases. V was pared by 9 bases and J by 2 bases, with 8 bases of the junction left unmatched. CDR3 size: 16 residues. CDR1 is SNHLY, CDR2 FYNNEI, per germline. In DNA form, the CDR3 reads TGTGCCAGGGGGACAGGGATAGGAGCTGGGGCCAACGTCCTGACTTTC. Its protein product is CARGTGIGAGANVLTF.

The V gene is TRBV9, the J gene TRBJ1-1, with D possibly matching TRBD1 (5 bases). V lost 3 bases and J 4 bases, leaving 13 bases between the germline ends. This CDR3 region has 14 residues. Germline loops: CDR1 SGDLS, CDR2 YYNGEE. This chain's CDR3 is CASSETVSATEAFF. Here the CDR3 DNA reads TGTGCCAGCAGCGAGACAGTGAGTGCCACTGAAGCTTTCTTT.

This rearrangement joins TRBV6-6 to TRBJ2-5, with D possibly TRBD2 on 6 matching bases. The ends were cut back, 6 bases at V and 1 base at J, with 9 bases in the middle. Germline-derived CDR1 and CDR2 are MNHNY and SVGAGI (reference sequence). This CDR3 contains 13 residues. CDR3 sequence: CASSIGSQETQYF. The CDR3 DNA sequence: TGTGCCAGCAGCATCGGGAGCCAAGAGACCCAGTACTTC.

The chain uses TRBV6-5 and TRBJ1-3; 7 bases are shared with TRBD1. J was trimmed by 2 bases and V by 9 bases; bases with no gene match: 4. The CDR3 has 13 amino acids. The germline CDR1 and CDR2 sequences are MNHEY and SVGAGI. The DNA of the CDR3 is TGTGCCAGTAAGACAGGGCCTGGAAACACCATATATTTT. Its protein product is CASKTGPGNTIYF.

This rearrangement joins TRBV27 to TRBJ2-1; TRBD1 aligns across 9 bases. Germline V gene sequence: CDR1 MNHEY, CDR2 SMNVEV (reference sequence). V shed 5 bases and J 5 bases; nucleotides not matched to a gene: 10. CDR3 size: 16 residues. The CDR3 region has the DNA TGTGCCAGCAGTCCGCGGGGACAGGGTATCGACAATGAGCAGTTCTTC. This encodes CASSPRGQGIDNEQFF.